This is a list of T cell receptor beta chains from one sample in a study of blood T cell repertoires in COVID-19. Assay used: immunoSEQ multiplex PCR; TCRdb lists only in-frame clones, some missing. Among about 180,000 clones listed, over 75% were seen once. The sequencing input was peripheral blood. These receptors were collected from a man between 65 and 85 years old with active or convalescent COVID-19. Both conserved end residues are part of each CDR3. The D gene is left open where the match is weak. Clone size is shown for a subset of rows, as once, few, many or a class of expanded clone.

D	V	size	J	DNA	CDR3
NA	TRBV9	NA	TRBJ1-6	TGTGCCAGCAGCGCCGCGGGATTTTATAATTCACCCCTCCACTTT	CASSAAGFYNSPLHF
NA	TRBV14	once	TRBJ2-1	TGTGCCAGCAGCCAACGTACAGGATCTGGGAATGAGCAGTTCTTC	CASSQRTGSGNEQFF
NA	TRBV5-1	NA	TRBJ1-5	TGCGCCAGCAGCTTGGATGGGGGGATAAGCAATCAGCCCCAGCATTTT	CASSLDGGISNQPQHF
TRBD1	TRBV5-6	NA	TRBJ2-7	TGTGCCAGCAGCTTGGGACAGGGAAGTGACTACGAGCAGTACTTC	CASSLGQGSDYEQYF
NA	TRBV13	NA	TRBJ1-2	TGTGCCAGCAGCTTAGCGGACAGATCTAACTATGGCTACACCTTC	CASSLADRSNYGYTF
TRBD2	TRBV5-6	NA	TRBJ2-3	TGTGCCAGCAGCTTTGGCGGGGGGGCCGCAGATACGCAGTATTTT	CASSFGGGAADTQYF
NA	TRBV5-4	NA	TRBJ2-1	TGTGCCAGCAGCTTGACGCAGGGGTCCTACAATGAGCAGTTCTTC	CASSLTQGSYNEQFF
TRBD1	TRBV5-1	NA	TRBJ1-1	TGCGCCAGCAGACCTCCCAGGGGGCGAAGTACTGAAGCTTTCTTT	CASRPPRGRSTEAFF
NA	TRBV6-5	NA	TRBJ2-7	TGTGCCAGCAGGGCGACAAACACCTACGAGCAGTACTTC	CASRATNTYEQYF
NA	TRBV6-1	few	TRBJ1-1	TGTGCCAGCAGTGAAAATGCAGGGACTGGGACTGAAGCTTTCTTT	CASSENAGTGTEAFF
TRBD1	TRBV23-1	NA	TRBJ2-5	TGCGCCAGCAGTCAATTTAGAGAGACAGGGGCTCTTTGGGAGACCCAGTACTTC	CASSQFRETGALWETQYF
TRBD1	TRBV5-1	NA	TRBJ1-6	TGCGCCAGCAGCTTGAATGGGCAGGGGGGTTCACCCCTCCACTTT	CASSLNGQGGSPLHF
NA	TRBV7-9	NA	TRBJ2-3	TGTGCCAGCAGCTTGTGGGACTCCTACACAGATACGCAGTATTTT	CASSLWDSYTDTQYF
TRBD1	TRBV6-1	NA	TRBJ1-2	TGTGCCAGCAGTGAGCCGGGACAGGGGGCGAATGGCTACACCTTC	CASSEPGQGANGYTF
NA	TRBV7-8	NA	TRBJ1-3	TGTGCCAGCCGAGAGGAGACTGGTGGAAACACCATATATTTT	CASREETGGNTIYF
TRBD2	TRBV18	NA	TRBJ2-1	TGTGCCAGCTCACCAGGCGGGACTAGCAACTGGGGTGAGCAGTTCTTC	CASSPGGTSNWGEQFF
TRBD2	TRBV11-2	few	TRBJ2-2	TGTGCCAGCAGCTTGCCAGCGGGGGGGTCTAGCGGGGAGCTGTTTTTT	CASSLPAGGSSGELFF
NA	TRBV7-8	NA	TRBJ1-6	TGTGCCAGCAGCCGAGACTCGTGGTCACCCCTCCACTTT	CASSRDSWSPLHF
NA	TRBV7-8	once	TRBJ1-5	TGTGCCAGCAGCTTAGCGGGGGCATCGTCTCAGCCCCAGCATTTT	CASSLAGASSQPQHF
TRBD1	TRBV14	NA	TRBJ2-2	TGTGCCAGCAGCCGGACAGGAGGCGGGGAGCTGTTTTTT	CASSRTGGGELFF
NA	TRBV15	NA	TRBJ2-2	TGTGCCACCAGCAGAGATCCGAACAGGAACACCGGGGAGCTGTTTTTT	CATSRDPNRNTGELFF
NA	TRBV10-3	NA	TRBJ2-2	TGTGCCATCAGTGAGTACAGAAACACCGGGGAGCTGTTTTTT	CAISEYRNTGELFF
NA	TRBV5-6	NA	TRBJ2-1	TGTGCCAGCTACCTGCGCTCGTACAATGAGCAGTTCTTC	CASYLRSYNEQFF
NA	TRBV5-1	NA	TRBJ1-3	TGCGCCAGCAGGACAGGCTCTGGAAACACCATATATTTT	CASRTGSGNTIYF
NA	TRBV10-2	NA	TRBJ1-1	TGCGCCAGTTCCTCCGGTTCGGGAGGTAGGACTGAAGCTTTCTTT	CASSSGSGGRTEAFF
NA	TRBV6-5	NA	TRBJ1-1	TGTGCCAGCACCTCAACGGGACACCCGAACACTGAAGCTTTCTTT	CASTSTGHPNTEAFF
TRBD1	TRBV27	few	TRBJ2-7	TGTGCCAGCAGGCGGGACAGGGGAGCGTACGAGCAGTACTTC	CASRRDRGAYEQYF
TRBD1	TRBV7-9	few	TRBJ2-7	TGTGCCAGCAGCTCCGGGACAGGGGCTGAGCAGTACTTC	CASSSGTGAEQYF
NA	TRBV19	NA	TRBJ1-5	TGTGCCAGTGCAGACTCTTATAGCAATCAGCCCCAGCATTTT	CASADSYSNQPQHF
NA	TRBV3-1/TRBV3-2	NA	TRBJ1-2	TGTGCCAGCAGCCAAGGGACAGTCGGAGGTGGCTACACCTTC	CASSQGTVGGGYTF
NA	TRBV5-4	once	TRBJ2-5	TGTGCCAGCAGCCCTTTCAGGGGCGGTGGGGGGGCCCAAGAGACCCAGTACTTC	CASSPFRGGGGAQETQYF
TRBD1	TRBV6-6	NA	TRBJ2-7	TGTGCCAGCAGTTATGGGACAGGGGCATACGAGCAGTACTTC	CASSYGTGAYEQYF
NA	TRBV6-5	NA	TRBJ2-6	TGTGCCAGCAGACGGGACTTTGGGGCCAACGTCCTGACTTTC	CASRRDFGANVLTF
TRBD2	TRBV5-8	NA	TRBJ2-5	TGTGCCAGCAGCCCGGGACTATTCCAAGTCACCCAGTACTTC	CASSPGLFQVTQYF
NA	TRBV4-1	NA	TRBJ2-2	TGCGCCAGCAGCCAAGATGCGCAGGGAAGCACCGGGGAGCTGTTTTTT	CASSQDAQGSTGELFF
TRBD2	TRBV7-9	few	TRBJ2-1	TGTGCCAGCAGCTTGGGGACTAGCCAGACGGAGTTCTTC	CASSLGTSQTEFF
NA	TRBV5-4	NA	TRBJ1-2	TGTGCCAGCAGCCCGCCGAGAAGCGCTAACTATGGCTACACCTTC	CASSPPRSANYGYTF
NA	TRBV6-5	NA	TRBJ1-1	TGTGCCAGCAGTTACTCGGGGGGGACGGGCACTGAAGCTTTCTTT	CASSYSGGTGTEAFF
TRBD2	TRBV24-1	NA	TRBJ2-1	TGTGCCACCAGTGATGGGGGGGTTGGTGAGCAGTTCTTC	CATSDGGVGEQFF
TRBD1	TRBV19	NA	TRBJ2-4	TGTGCCAGTAGCCTCGGGACAGGGAACATTCAGTACTTC	CASSLGTGNIQYF
NA	TRBV5-4	NA	TRBJ1-5	TGTGCCAGCAGCCATTCGGGGGGGGCTGATCAGCCCCAGCATTTT	CASSHSGGADQPQHF
TRBD1	TRBV4-1	once	TRBJ1-5	TGCGCCAGCAGCCAAGGGGCGGGGAGGGACAGGGTTTCGTTGGCTCAGCCCCAGCATTTT	CASSQGAGRDRVSLAQPQHF
NA	TRBV3-1/TRBV3-2	few	TRBJ2-7	TGTGCCAGCAGTCCGGGGGACCTTGAGAGGCACGAGCAGTACTTC	CASSPGDLERHEQYF
TRBD1	TRBV6-5	NA	TRBJ2-7	TGTGCCAGCGCACAGGGGGAGCTTGGGGAGCAGTACTTC	CASAQGELGEQYF
TRBD1	TRBV27	NA	TRBJ1-2	TGTGCCAGCAGTCGGCGACAGGGGGCTTCTGGCTACACCTTC	CASSRRQGASGYTF
TRBD1	TRBV5-4	once	TRBJ1-1	TGTGCCAGCAGCTTGAACAGGGGGTCCGACATGAACACTGAAGCTTTCTTT	CASSLNRGSDMNTEAFF
TRBD1	TRBV4-3	NA	TRBJ1-2	TGCGCCAGCAGCCAATGGGGACAGGGGGTATCTCATGGCTACACCTTC	CASSQWGQGVSHGYTF
NA	TRBV25-1	NA	TRBJ2-6	TGTGCCAGCAGCCTTAGTTCAGGGGCTTCTGGGGCCAACGTCCTGACTTTC	CASSLSSGASGANVLTF
NA	TRBV2	NA	TRBJ1-2	TGTGCCAGCAGTGATGGGCAGGAGGCCAGCTATGGCTACACCTTC	CASSDGQEASYGYTF
NA	TRBV15	NA	TRBJ2-1	TGTGCCACCAGCAGAGCATTAGCGGCCAGCTCCTACAATGAGCAGTTCTTC	CATSRALAASSYNEQFF
NA	TRBV3-1/TRBV3-2	NA	TRBJ1-1	TGTGCCAGCAGCCCCACTGTGGGGGCGAGTACTGAAGCTTTCTTT	CASSPTVGASTEAFF
NA	TRBV18	once	TRBJ1-3	TGTGCCAGCTCCCTCACAGGAACCTCTGGAAACACCATATATTTT	CASSLTGTSGNTIYF
TRBD1	TRBV30	few	TRBJ1-1	TGTGCCTGGAGTGGGACAGGGGGGACGGCTTTCTTT	CAWSGTGGTAFF
TRBD1	TRBV2	NA	TRBJ2-3	TGTGCCAGCAGTCGGACAGGGGCTGGTGGAGATACGCAGTATTTT	CASSRTGAGGDTQYF
NA	TRBV4-1	few	TRBJ1-1	TGCGCCAGCAGCCACCAGCAGGGGATGAACACTGAAGCTTTCTTT	CASSHQQGMNTEAFF
NA	TRBV7-8	once	TRBJ1-1	TGTGCCAGCAGCTCCCAGGGTTTTGGCACTGAAGCTTTCTTT	CASSSQGFGTEAFF
NA	TRBV7-9	NA	TRBJ1-2	TGTGCCAGCAGCCCAGCACGGGGAGGGTTCTATGGCTACACCTTC	CASSPARGGFYGYTF
NA	TRBV2	NA	TRBJ2-5	TGTGCCAGCAGTGAAAGCGGGGAGACCCAGTACTTC	CASSESGETQYF